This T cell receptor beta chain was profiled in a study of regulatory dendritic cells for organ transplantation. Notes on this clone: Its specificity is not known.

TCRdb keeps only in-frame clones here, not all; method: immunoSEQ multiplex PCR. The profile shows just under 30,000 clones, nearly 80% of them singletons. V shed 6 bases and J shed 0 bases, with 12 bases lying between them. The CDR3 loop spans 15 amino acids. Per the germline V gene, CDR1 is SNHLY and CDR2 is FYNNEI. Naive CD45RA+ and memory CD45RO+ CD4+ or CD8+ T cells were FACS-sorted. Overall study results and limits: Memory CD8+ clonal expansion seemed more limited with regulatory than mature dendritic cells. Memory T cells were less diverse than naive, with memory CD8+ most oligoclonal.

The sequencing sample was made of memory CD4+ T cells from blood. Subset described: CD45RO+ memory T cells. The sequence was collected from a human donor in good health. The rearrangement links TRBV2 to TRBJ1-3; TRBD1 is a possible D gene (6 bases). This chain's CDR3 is CASRRDRNSGNTIYF. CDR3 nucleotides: TGTGCCAGCAGGAGAGACAGGAACTCTGGAAACACCATATATTTT.